These T cell receptor beta chains were read from a single sample in a study of patients and donors after allogeneic stem cell transplantation. TCRdb re-called the RT-PCR reads with MiXCR, one entry per CDR3 protein. The table shows 150,000 to 200,000 distinct CDR3 sequences, with approximately 30% occurring only once. The sequenced sample consisted of blood, either unsorted or a sorted T cell fraction (not recorded which). The receptors here all came from a human donor who was either an allogeneic HSCT recipient or a stem cell or donor lymphocyte infusion donor (not recorded which). It is not recorded whose cells these are; they may come from a transplant donor. CDR3s include the opening cysteine and the closing phenylalanine or tryptophan. A D gene is named only where the DNA matches it firmly. Part of the rows lack a size; the others show once, few, many or a class for expanded clones.

j_call v_call clone_size d_call cdr3_aa cdr3_nt
TRBJ2-1 TRBV6-5 few TRBD2 CASKSLSGRIYNEQFF TGTGCCAGCAAGAGTCTTAGCGGGAGGATTTACAATGAGCAGTTCTTC
TRBJ1-2 TRBV5-1 many TRBD1 CASRRSRDRGPFGYGYTF TGCGCCAGCAGAAGAAGCCGGGACAGGGGACCGTTCGGCTATGGCTACACCTTC
TRBJ1-3 TRBV4-3 - TRBD1 CASSHHRGFGNTIYF TGCGCCAGCAGCCATCACAGGGGCTTTGGAAACACCATATATTTT
TRBJ1-3 TRBV6-1 few - CASGLLSGNTIYF TGTGCCTCCGGACTGCTCTCTGGAAACACCATATATTTT
TRBJ2-5 TRBV25-1 - - CASSLTARETQYF TGTGCCAGCAGTCTGACAGCGAGAGAGACCCAGTACTTC
TRBJ2-4 TRBV28 - - CASSLGQDRPGLQYF TGTGCCAGCAGTCTTGGTCAGGACAGACCGGGGCTTCAGTACTTC
TRBJ2-3 TRBV10-1 - TRBD2 CASSWLAGGADTQYF TGCGCCAGCAGTTGGCTAGCGGGAGGAGCAGATACGCAGTATTTT
TRBJ1-2 TRBV9 few - CASSVGREHYGYTF TGTGCCAGCAGCGTAGGAAGGGAGCACTATGGCTACACCTTC
TRBJ2-1 TRBV7-2 once TRBD2 CASSSRTSGPNEQFF TGTGCCAGCAGCTCGAGGACTAGCGGACCCAATGAGCAGTTCTTC
TRBJ2-1 TRBV20-1 few TRBD2 CSARDGTSGQPPYNEQFF TGCAGTGCTAGAGATGGGACTAGCGGGCAACCCCCCTACAATGAGCAGTTCTTC
TRBJ1-3 TRBV20-1 - - CSARTSYSGNTIYF TGCAGTGCTAGGACCTCATACTCTGGAAACACCATATATTTT
TRBJ2-7 TRBV20-1 - - CSAPDVYEQYF TGCAGTGCTCCCGACGTGTACGAGCAGTACTTC
TRBJ1-2 TRBV20-1 few - CSATNVTVLNGYTF TGCAGTGCTACCAACGTGACAGTCTTGAATGGCTACACCTTC
TRBJ2-1 TRBV6-2/TRBV6-3 few - CASSFLLSWNEQFF TGTGCCAGCAGTTTCCTCCTAAGTTGGAATGAGCAGTTCTTC
TRBJ1-2 TRBV12-3/TRBV12-4 few TRBD1 CASSFRATGRDGYTF TGTGCCAGCAGTTTTAGGGCGACAGGGAGGGATGGCTACACCTTC
TRBJ2-7 TRBV18 - - CASSPSSSYEQYF TGTGCCAGCTCACCCTCCTCCAGCTACGAGCAGTACTTC
TRBJ2-5 TRBV29-1 - - CSVDPSGNQETQYF TGCAGCGTTGACCCTTCCGGTAATCAAGAGACCCAGTACTTC
TRBJ2-4 TRBV6-6 few - CASSQRQAILAKNIQYF TGTGCCAGCAGTCAACGACAGGCTATACTAGCCAAAAACATTCAGTACTTC
TRBJ1-4 TRBV20-1 many - CSACSGTANEKLFF TGCAGTGCTTGCTCCGGGACGGCTAATGAAAAACTGTTTTTT
TRBJ2-2 TRBV10-3 few - CAISDHTGELFF TGTGCCATCAGTGATCACACCGGGGAGCTGTTTTTT
TRBJ1-2 TRBV12-3/TRBV12-4 few TRBD1 CASSNSGTGDYGYTF TGTGCCAGCAGTAATTCCGGGACAGGGGACTATGGCTACACCTTC
TRBJ2-1 TRBV11-2 - TRBD2 CASSLDFGRARNEQFF TGTGCCAGCAGCTTAGATTTTGGGAGGGCACGCAATGAGCAGTTCTTC
TRBJ2-2 TRBV7-9 - - CASSPKAGWNTGELFF TGTGCCAGCAGCCCGAAGGCGGGGTGGAACACCGGGGAGCTGTTTTTT
TRBJ1-2 TRBV6-5 many TRBD1 CASSYPTGWGNYGYTF TGTGCCAGCAGTTACCCGACAGGGTGGGGAAACTATGGCTACACCTTC
TRBJ2-7 TRBV20-1 - TRBD2 CSAWTSGRVYEQYF TGCAGTGCCTGGACTAGCGGGAGAGTCTACGAGCAGTACTTC
TRBJ2-3 TRBV5-6 - - CASSPPGIPTDTQYF TGTGCCAGCAGCCCCCCTGGGATACCCACAGATACGCAGTATTTT
TRBJ1-1 TRBV6-2/TRBV6-3 few - CASSSTVGTEAFF TGTGCCAGCAGCAGTACCGTTGGGACTGAAGCTTTCTTT
TRBJ2-7 TRBV7-9 once - CASSPAFEQYF TGTGCCAGCAGCCCCGCGTTCGAGCAGTACTTC
TRBJ2-1 TRBV6-7 few TRBD2 CASRSSGWDEQFF TGTGCCAGCAGGTCTAGCGGGTGGGATGAGCAGTTCTTC
TRBJ1-2 TRBV27 few - CASSPTALYGYTF TGTGCCAGCAGTCCCACAGCCCTCTATGGCTACACCTTC
TRBJ2-3 TRBV11-2 few TRBD2 CASSFRLAGVDTQYF TGTGCCAGCAGCTTTCGACTAGCGGGAGTGGATACGCAGTATTTT
TRBJ1-4 TRBV12-3/TRBV12-4 few TRBD1 CASSPQGTGHEKLFF TGTGCCAGCAGCCCACAGGGGACAGGGCATGAAAAACTGTTTTTT
TRBJ1-2 TRBV28 - TRBD1 CASSSGQGPRYGYTF TGTGCCAGCAGTTCAGGACAGGGGCCTCGTTATGGCTACACCTTC
TRBJ1-2 TRBV30 few TRBD1 CAWSVAGTGNTYGYTF TGTGCCTGGAGTGTAGCCGGGACAGGGAATACCTATGGCTACACCTTC
TRBJ1-2 TRBV6-5 many TRBD1 CASSYLPQGAHYGYTF TGTGCCAGCAGTTACTTACCACAGGGGGCCCACTATGGCTACACCTTC
TRBJ1-6 TRBV20-1 - - CSARDLASTAIYNSPLHF TGCAGTGCTAGAGATCTGGCAAGCACGGCCATCTATAATTCACCCCTCCACTTT
TRBJ1-4 TRBV5-1 - - CASSLRGNEKLFF TGCGCCAGCAGCCTCAGGGGTAATGAAAAACTGTTTTTT
TRBJ2-1 TRBV4-3 - - CASSQDARPDEQFF TGCGCCAGCAGCCAAGATGCCCGCCCCGATGAGCAGTTCTTC
TRBJ1-3 TRBV12-3/TRBV12-4 - - CASSILDLGNTIYF TGTGCCAGCAGTATACTGGACCTGGGAAACACCATATATTTT
TRBJ1-1 TRBV28 few - CASSSVTVFVTEAFF TGTGCCAGCAGTTCGGTGACAGTTTTCGTCACCGAAGCTTTCTTT
TRBJ2-1 TRBV7-2 few TRBD2 CASSRTSGYNEQFF TGTGCCAGCAGCCGGACTAGCGGATACAATGAGCAGTTCTTC
TRBJ2-3 TRBV28 few TRBD2 CAGRAGGTDTQYF TGTGCCGGACGAGCGGGAGGCACAGATACGCAGTATTTT
TRBJ1-4 TRBV20-1 - - CSARRTLKEKLFF TGCAGTGCTAGACGGACCCTTAAAGAAAAACTGTTTTTT
TRBJ1-5 TRBV4-1 few - CASSQESGGGQPQHF TGCGCCAGCAGCCAAGAATCCGGGGGCGGGCAGCCCCAGCATTTT
TRBJ1-1 TRBV11-2 - - CASSLSLSPVAEAFF TGTGCCAGCAGCTTATCCCTCTCACCTGTCGCTGAAGCTTTCTTT
TRBJ2-7 TRBV7-6 few - CASSLGPGSLKEQYF TGTGCCAGCAGCTTAGGACCCGGGTCTCTCAAGGAGCAGTACTTC
TRBJ1-5 TRBV7-9 - TRBD1 CASSLGRTGTGGDQPQHF TGTGCCAGCAGCTTAGGGAGGACTGGGACAGGGGGCGATCAGCCCCAGCATTTT
TRBJ2-7 TRBV28 - TRBD1 CASSPLSGTGFF TGTGCCAGCAGCCCCCTCTCCGGGACAGGATTCTTC
TRBJ2-7 TRBV4-3 - TRBD1 CASSRDRTYEQYF TGCGCCAGCAGCCGGGACAGGACCTACGAGCAGTACTTC
TRBJ2-1 TRBV12-3/TRBV12-4 many - CASCFARGDTFF TGTGCCAGCTGCTTCGCCAGGGGCGATACGTTCTTC
TRBJ1-6 TRBV6-5 few TRBD1 CASSYSGDRSSYNSPLHF TGTGCCAGCAGTTACTCGGGGGACAGGAGCTCCTATAATTCACCCCTCCACTTT
TRBJ2-2 TRBV5-6 - TRBD1 CASSRGQGRTGELFF TGTGCCAGCAGCCGCGGACAGGGGCGAACCGGGGAGCTGTTTTTT
TRBJ1-3 TRBV5-1 - - CASSLVGDRSGNTIYF TGCGCCAGCAGCTTGGTCGGGGATCGTAGTGGAAACACCATATATTTT
TRBJ1-6 TRBV15 few TRBD1 CATSRDGDRGSSPLHF TGTGCCACCAGCAGAGATGGCGACAGGGGGTCTTCACCCCTCCACTTT
TRBJ2-1 TRBV20-1 - TRBD1 CSAKGGVGNEQFF TGCAGTGCTAAAGGGGGCGTGGGGAATGAGCAGTTCTTC
TRBJ2-7 TRBV5-1 - - CASSYLPGQSYEQYF TGCGCCAGCAGCTACCTCCCCGGACAGTCCTACGAGCAGTACTTC
TRBJ1-2 TRBV4-3 - - CASSQVLAENYGYTF TGCGCCAGCAGCCAAGTACTAGCCGAAAACTATGGCTACACCTTC
TRBJ2-7 TRBV5-1 - TRBD2 CASTLVRAGGGNEQYF TGCGCCAGCACCTTGGTGAGGGCGGGAGGTGGCAACGAGCAGTACTTC
TRBJ1-5 TRBV6-2/TRBV6-3 few TRBD1 CASAPDRIALDQPQHF TGTGCCAGCGCTCCGGACAGGATCGCATTGGATCAGCCCCAGCATTTT